The 9 T cell receptor beta chains listed next were all sequenced from one sample in a study of TIL therapy for anti-PD-1-resistant metastatic lung cancer (dated by TCRdb to about 2021). The time point label corresponds to: pre-treatment sample, taken before nivolumab and TIL therapy. Excised metastases, mostly pleural nodules or supraclavicular lymph nodes, were used as baseline tumor samples and were taken from the same resection from which TIL were grown. Using bias-controlled multiplex PCR with the immunoSEQ v3 hsTCRB kit, the TCR beta CDR3 regions were amplified from genomic DNA. In its TCRdb copy, this immuneACCESS table keeps in-frame sequences only and misses some clones. Where compared with another copy, unresolved V genes explain less than half of these, and the others have no known cause. Counted in this sample were under 100,000 clones; about three fifths of them appeared once. The ten largest make up approximately 9.9% of the sample.

This specimen consisted of tumor tissue, obtained at baseline. These receptor sequences come from a person aged 25-80 years with non-small cell lung cancer.

The J gene is TRBJ2-1, the V gene TRBV14; 11 positions agree with TRBD2. J gave up 9 bases and V 4 bases, and 5 bases lay outside the gene matches. The CDR3 is 14 amino acids. Germline loops: CDR1 SGHDN, CDR2 FVKESK. The CDR3 sequence: CASSRVAGGSEQFF. CDR3 bases: TGTGCCAGCAGCCGGGTAGCGGGAGGGAGTGAGCAGTTCTTC.

This clone was counted only a few times. The gene calls are TRBV19 and TRBJ1-1; D is perhaps TRBD1 (5 bases). Trimming cost V 6 bases and J 0 bases, with 11 bases left between them. Looked up from germline, CDR1 is LNHDA and CDR2 is SQIVND (reference sequence). The CDR3 extends over 14 amino acids. This chain's CDR3 is CASRPRQMNTEAFF. The CDR3 DNA sequence: TGTGCCAGTAGGCCCAGACAGATGAACACTGAAGCTTTCTTT.

CDR3 nucleotide sequence: TGTGCCAGCACCGCTAAGGAGACCCAGTACTTC. As protein: CASTAKETQYF. The V and J genes are TRBV21-1 and TRBJ2-5; TRBD2, the D gene given by the table, was not confirmed from the DNA. TRBV21-1 is shown as a pseudogene. This CDR3 is built from 11 residues.

V usage is TRBV20-1 and J usage is TRBJ1-6; D gene uncertain. The CDR3 is made up of 11 amino acids. V shed 0 bases and J shed 10 bases, with 4 bases lying between them. The germline V gene encodes CDR1 DFQATT and CDR2 SNEGSKA (reference sequence). Here the CDR3 DNA reads TGCAGTGCTAGAGACGGATCACCCCTCCACTTT. It specifies CSARDGSPLHF.

This clone was detected a few times. The chain combines TRBV5-8 with TRBJ1-5; D gene unclear. V lost 4 bases to trimming and J lost 0 bases, with 14 bases between them. Germline values: CDR1 SGHTS, CDR2 YDEGEE. The CDR3 covers 16 residues. The CDR3 bases are TGTGCCAGCAGCAGAAGTTGGAGACATAGCAATCAGCCCCAGCATTTT. Its protein product is CASSRSWRHSNQPQHF. Variable domain in full (rest from reference TRBV5-8 and TRBJ1-5): EAGVTQSPTHLIKTRGQQATLRCSPISGHTSVYWYQQALGLGLQFLLWYDEGEERNRGNFPPRFSGRQFPNYSSELNVNALELEDSALYLCASSRSWRHSNQPQHFGDGTRLSIL.

CDR3 in amino acids: CASSSEGTRVTDTQYF. The CDR3 nucleotides are TGTGCCAGCAGCTCAGAGGGGACTAGAGTGACAGATACGCAGTATTTT. The chain is built from TRBV7-2 and TRBJ2-3, with 8 bases that match TRBD2. This CDR3 has 16 amino acids. The ends lost 4 bases at V and 3 bases at J; junction bases unmatched: 9. Germline-derived CDR1 and CDR2 are SGHTA and FQGNSA. The variable domain in full, with the rest retrieved from reference TRBV7-2 and TRBJ2-3, is GAGVSQSPSNKVTEKGKDVELRCDPISGHTALYWYRQSLGQGLEFLIYFQGNSAPDKSGLPSDRFSAERTGGSVSTLTIQRTQQEDSAVYLCASSSEGTRVTDTQYFGPGTRLTVL.

The chain has TRBV5-1 and TRBJ1-1; D perhaps matches TRBD1 (5 bases). This CDR3 is 17 amino acids long. Looked up from germline, CDR1 is SGHRS and CDR2 is YFSETQ. Trimming stripped 1 base from V and 1 base from J, with 17 bases between. CDR3 protein: CASSLSPGILQNTEAFF. In nucleotides, the CDR3 is TGCGCCAGCAGCTTGAGTCCAGGGATCCTACAGAACACTGAAGCTTTCTTT.

The chain links TRBV21-1 to TRBJ1-5. TRBV21-1 is assigned pseudogene status. This CDR3 is built from 11 residues. CDR3: CAGPEFQPQHF. DNA for the CDR3: TGTGCCGGACCGGAGTTTCAGCCCCAGCATTTT.

V and J are TRBV30 and TRBJ2-3; weak D call: TRBD1 (6 bases). CDR1 and CDR2 (germline): GTSNPN, SVGIG (reference sequence). This CDR3 has 12 residues. The V and J ends lost 2 bases and 7 bases respectively, with 10 bases between them. The CDR3 bases are TGTGCCTGGAGTTCCGGACAGAATACGCAGTATTTT. Amino acids: CAWSSGQNTQYF.